A selection of T cell receptor beta chains follows, all from one sample in a study of T cell responses to AZD1222 COVID-19 vaccine. Sequencing used immunoSEQ multiplex PCR; TCRdb keeps in-frame clones, though not all of them. Here the sample spans under 35,000 clones, 80% to 90% being singletons. The specimen was peripheral blood, collected 28 days after the second AZD1222 dose. The receptors derive from an adult who received the AZD1222 COVID-19 vaccine. Each CDR3 is given with its conserved first and last residue. A D gene is named only where the DNA matches it firmly. Size tells how often a clone was seen (once, few, many) or the class of an expanded clone, and some rows leave it out.

d_call	v_call	clone_size	j_call	cdr3_nt	cdr3_aa
TRBD1	TRBV4-1	.	TRBJ2-4	TGCGCCAGCAGCCAAGGCCGGGACAGTTCTATTCAGTACTTC	CASSQGRDSSIQYF
TRBD2	TRBV5-1	.	TRBJ2-1	TGCGCCAGCAGCTTGGATTGGCGGGAGAAGTTCTTC	CASSLDWREKFF
TRBD1	TRBV28	.	TRBJ2-7	TGTGCCAGCAGAGATCCCGGGACAGGGTTATACGAGCAGTACTTC	CASRDPGTGLYEQYF
.	TRBV4-1	.	TRBJ1-4	TGCGCCAGCAGCCAAGTCCCGGGGAGGGGTAATGAAAAACTGTTTTTT	CASSQVPGRGNEKLFF
.	TRBV18	.	TRBJ2-7	TGTGCCAGCCGCGAGTTACCAGGCGCCTACGAGCAGTACTTC	CASRELPGAYEQYF
.	TRBV12-3/TRBV12-4	.	TRBJ1-1	TGTGCCAGCACATCCGCCGCCGGGAAGGCTTTCTTT	CASTSAAGKAFF
TRBD2	TRBV9	.	TRBJ2-5	TGTGCCAGCAGCGCAACTAGCGTCCAAGAGACCCAGTACTTC	CASSATSVQETQYF
.	TRBV7-9	.	TRBJ2-3	TGTGCCAGCAGCCCCGGAGGGGCTAGCACAGATACGCAGTATTTT	CASSPGGASTDTQYF
TRBD2	TRBV3-1/TRBV3-2	once	TRBJ2-1	TGTGCCAGCAGCCAAGCCCTAGCGGCTTACAATGAGCAGTTCTTC	CASSQALAAYNEQFF
.	TRBV30	.	TRBJ2-6	TGTGCCTGGGGTCAGGGTGGTGGGGCCAACGTCCTGACTTTC	CAWGQGGGANVLTF
.	TRBV30	.	TRBJ2-7	TGTGCCTGGAGTGTACGACCTTTCGGCGAGCAGTACTTC	CAWSVRPFGEQYF
TRBD1	TRBV27	.	TRBJ1-5	TGTGCCAGCAGTTTATTCCCCCCCCAGGGGGGGGTTTATAGCAATCAGCCCCAGCATTTT	CASSLFPPQGGVYSNQPQHF
TRBD1	TRBV19	.	TRBJ2-1	TGTGCCAGTAGCACAGACGGACAGGGAAGGAGGAATGAGCAGTTCTTC	CASSTDGQGRRNEQFF
.	TRBV20-1	.	TRBJ2-5	TGCAGTGCTACTAGAGGGGAGACCCAGTACTTC	CSATRGETQYF
.	TRBV18	.	TRBJ1-3	TGTGCCAGCTCACCACCGGGACGGGTTAGCTCTGGAAACACCATATATTTT	CASSPPGRVSSGNTIYF
TRBD2	TRBV24-1	.	TRBJ2-7	TGTGCCACCAGTGATCGGTCCGCGGGGGGGCTTTCTGGCGAGCAGTACTTC	CATSDRSAGGLSGEQYF
.	TRBV7-2	.	TRBJ1-1	TGTGCCAGCAGCTTAGTCAGGGCCGCTGAAGCTTTCTTT	CASSLVRAAEAFF
.	TRBV24-1	few	TRBJ2-3	TGTGCCACCAGTGTGGAGGCAGCTGCAACAGATACGCAGTATTTT	CATSVEAAATDTQYF
TRBD1	TRBV5-4	.	TRBJ1-2	TGTGCCAGCCTCCTACAGGGGTCCTATGGCTACACCTTC	CASLLQGSYGYTF
.	TRBV30	.	TRBJ1-5	TGTGCCTGGAATAAGGGGAGAGTTCAGCCCCAGCATTTT	CAWNKGRVQPQHF
.	TRBV6-5	.	TRBJ2-2	TGTGCCAGCAGTTACACGGGCCAGGTGGCCGGGGAGCTGTTTTTT	CASSYTGQVAGELFF
TRBD1	TRBV29-1	.	TRBJ1-1	TGCAGCGTTCGCCAGGGGGAGGCTGAAGCTTTCTTT	CSVRQGEAEAFF
.	TRBV18	once	TRBJ1-5	TGTGCCAGCTCACCACAGGGAGGGGATCGGACCCAGCATTTT	CASSPQGGDRTQHF
.	TRBV11-2	.	TRBJ1-6	TGTGCCAGCAGCTTAGATAGGGGGGGACGGAATTCACCCCTCCACTTT	CASSLDRGGRNSPLHF
TRBD2	TRBV2	.	TRBJ2-5	TGTGCCAGCAGGGGACTAGCGGGGCCTGTGACCCAGTACTTC	CASRGLAGPVTQYF
.	TRBV5-4	.	TRBJ2-3	TGTGCCAGCAGCCCTGGACTAAGAAGAAGCACAGATACGCAGTATTTT	CASSPGLRRSTDTQYF
.	TRBV4-1	.	TRBJ1-6	TGCGCCAGCAGCCAAGACAGGGGAGTGAGGTCCCTCCACTTT	CASSQDRGVRSLHF
TRBD2	TRBV7-2	.	TRBJ2-3	TGTGCCAGCAGCTTAGTGGTAGCGGGAGGGCGGGATCATACGCAGTATTTT	CASSLVVAGGRDHTQYF